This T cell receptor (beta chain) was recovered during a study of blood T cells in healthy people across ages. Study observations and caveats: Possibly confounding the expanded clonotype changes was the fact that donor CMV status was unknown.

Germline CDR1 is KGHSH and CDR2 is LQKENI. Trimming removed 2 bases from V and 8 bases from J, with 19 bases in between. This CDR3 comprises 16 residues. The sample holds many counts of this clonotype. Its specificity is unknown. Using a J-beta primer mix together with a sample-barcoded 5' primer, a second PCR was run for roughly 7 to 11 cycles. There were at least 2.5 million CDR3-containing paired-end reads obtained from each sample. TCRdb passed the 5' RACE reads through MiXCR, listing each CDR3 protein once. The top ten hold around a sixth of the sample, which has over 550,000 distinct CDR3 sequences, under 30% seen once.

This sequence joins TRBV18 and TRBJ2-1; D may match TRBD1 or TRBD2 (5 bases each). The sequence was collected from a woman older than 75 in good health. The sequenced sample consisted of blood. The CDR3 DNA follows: TGTGCCAGCTCACCAAGAACAGGCGGGCCGAGGGATGAGCAGTTCTTC. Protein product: CASSPRTGGPRDEQFF.